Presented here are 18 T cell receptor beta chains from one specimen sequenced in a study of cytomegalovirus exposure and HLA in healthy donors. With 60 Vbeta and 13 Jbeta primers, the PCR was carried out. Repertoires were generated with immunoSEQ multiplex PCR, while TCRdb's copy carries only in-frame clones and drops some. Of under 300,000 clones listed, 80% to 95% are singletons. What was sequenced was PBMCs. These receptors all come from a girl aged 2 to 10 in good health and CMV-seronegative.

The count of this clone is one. CDR3 protein: CASSPSVTGDEQYF. Here the CDR3 DNA reads TGTGCCAGCTCACCATCAGTAACAGGGGACGAGCAGTACTTC. This chain connects TRBV18 to TRBJ2-7; 7 nucleotides line up with TRBD1. Losses at the gene ends were 2 bases for V and 5 bases for J; bases not matched to a gene: 6. The CDR3 runs to 14 residues. The germline V gene encodes CDR1 KGHSH and CDR2 LQKENI.

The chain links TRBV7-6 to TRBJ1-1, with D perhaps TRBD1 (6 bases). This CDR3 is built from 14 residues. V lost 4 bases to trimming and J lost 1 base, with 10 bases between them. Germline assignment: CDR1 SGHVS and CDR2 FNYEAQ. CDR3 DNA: TGTGCCAGCAGCTCACAGGGCGCGAACACTGAAGCTTTCTTT. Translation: CASSSQGANTEAFF.

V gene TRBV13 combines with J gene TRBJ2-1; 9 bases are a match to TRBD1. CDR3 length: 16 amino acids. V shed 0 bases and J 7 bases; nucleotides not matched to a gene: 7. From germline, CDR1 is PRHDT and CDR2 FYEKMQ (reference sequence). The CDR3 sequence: CASSLGPGQGRNEQFF. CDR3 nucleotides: TGTGCCAGCAGCTTAGGCCCGGGACAGGGTCGGAATGAGCAGTTCTTC.

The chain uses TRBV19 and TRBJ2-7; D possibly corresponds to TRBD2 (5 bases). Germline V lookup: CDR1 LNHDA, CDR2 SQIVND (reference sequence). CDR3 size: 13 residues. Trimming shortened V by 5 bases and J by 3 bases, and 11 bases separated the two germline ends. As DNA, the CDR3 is TGTGCCAGTAGTCCCGCCGGGGTCTACGAGCAGTACTTC. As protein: CASSPAGVYEQYF. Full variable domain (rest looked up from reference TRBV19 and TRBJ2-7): DGGITQSPKYLFRKEGQNVTLSCEQNLNHDAMYWYRQDPGQGLRLIYYSQIVNDFQKGDIAEGYSVSREKKESFPLTVTSAQKNPTAFYLCASSPAGVYEQYFGPGTRLTVT.

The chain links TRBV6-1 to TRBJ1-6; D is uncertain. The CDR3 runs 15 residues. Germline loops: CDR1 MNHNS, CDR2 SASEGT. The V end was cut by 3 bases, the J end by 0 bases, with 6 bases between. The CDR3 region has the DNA TGTGCCAGCAGTGACCCGAGCTCCTATAATTCACCCCTCCACTTT. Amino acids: CASSDPSSYNSPLHF.

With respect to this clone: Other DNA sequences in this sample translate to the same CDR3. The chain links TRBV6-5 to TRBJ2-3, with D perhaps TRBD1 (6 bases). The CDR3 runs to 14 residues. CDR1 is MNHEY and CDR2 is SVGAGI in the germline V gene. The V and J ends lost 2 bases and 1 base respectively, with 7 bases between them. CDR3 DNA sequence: TGTGCCAGCAGTTACGCAGGGGGCACAGATACGCAGTATTTT. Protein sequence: CASSYAGGTDTQYF.

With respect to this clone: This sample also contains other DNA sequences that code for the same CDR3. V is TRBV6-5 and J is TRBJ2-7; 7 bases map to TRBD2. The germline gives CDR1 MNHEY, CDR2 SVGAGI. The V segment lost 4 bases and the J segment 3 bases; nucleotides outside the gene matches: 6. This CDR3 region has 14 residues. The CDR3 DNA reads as TGTGCCAGCAGTTTAGCGGGCGCTGGCTACGAGCAGTACTTC. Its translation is CASSLAGAGYEQYF.

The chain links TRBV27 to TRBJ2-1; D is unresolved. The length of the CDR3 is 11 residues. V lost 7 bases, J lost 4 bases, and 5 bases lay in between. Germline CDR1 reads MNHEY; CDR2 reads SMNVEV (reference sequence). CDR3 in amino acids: CASILYNEQFF. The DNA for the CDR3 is TGTGCCAGCATCCTTTACAATGAGCAGTTCTTC.

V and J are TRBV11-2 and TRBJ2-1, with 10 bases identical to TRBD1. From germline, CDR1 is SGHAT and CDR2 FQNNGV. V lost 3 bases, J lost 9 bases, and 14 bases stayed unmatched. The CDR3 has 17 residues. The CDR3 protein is CASSLGLRDRGRGEQFF. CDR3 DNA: TGTGCCAGCAGCTTGGGACTTCGGGACAGGGGAAGGGGTGAGCAGTTCTTC.

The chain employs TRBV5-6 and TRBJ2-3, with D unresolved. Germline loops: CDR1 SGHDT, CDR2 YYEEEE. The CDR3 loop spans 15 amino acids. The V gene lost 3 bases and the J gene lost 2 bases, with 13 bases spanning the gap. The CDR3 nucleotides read TGTGCCAGCAGCTACATTAGGCGGTTCACAGATACGCAGTATTTT. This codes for CASSYIRRFTDTQYF.

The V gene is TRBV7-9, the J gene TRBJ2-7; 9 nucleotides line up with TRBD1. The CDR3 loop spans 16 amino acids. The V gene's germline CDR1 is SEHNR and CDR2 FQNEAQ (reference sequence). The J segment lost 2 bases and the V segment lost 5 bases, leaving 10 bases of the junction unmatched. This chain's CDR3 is CASSVPGQGPTYEQYF. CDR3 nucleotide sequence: TGTGCCAGCAGCGTCCCGGGACAGGGCCCAACCTACGAGCAGTACTTC.

This chain's CDR3 is CASSSGQGGWYEQYF. DNA of the CDR3: TGTGCCAGCAGCTCGGGACAGGGGGGATGGTACGAGCAGTACTTC. The chain links TRBV5-4 to TRBJ2-5, with 11 bases matching TRBD1. TRBJ2-7 matches the DNA end more closely, so the J call is doubtful. The CDR3 extends over 15 amino acids. Germline lookup yields CDR1 SGHNT and CDR2 YYREEE (reference sequence).

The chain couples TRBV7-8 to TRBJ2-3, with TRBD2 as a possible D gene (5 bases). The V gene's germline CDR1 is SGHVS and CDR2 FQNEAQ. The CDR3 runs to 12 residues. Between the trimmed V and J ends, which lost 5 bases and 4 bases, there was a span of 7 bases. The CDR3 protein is CASSRGSDTQYF. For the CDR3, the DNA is TGTGCCAGCAGCCGAGGGTCAGATACGCAGTATTTT. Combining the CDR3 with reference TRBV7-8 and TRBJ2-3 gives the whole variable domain GAGVSQSPRYKVAKRGQDVALRCDPISGHVSLFWYQQALGQGPEFLTYFQNEAQLDKSGLPSDRFFAERPEGSVSTLKIQRTQQEDSAVYLCASSRGSDTQYFGPGTRLTVL.

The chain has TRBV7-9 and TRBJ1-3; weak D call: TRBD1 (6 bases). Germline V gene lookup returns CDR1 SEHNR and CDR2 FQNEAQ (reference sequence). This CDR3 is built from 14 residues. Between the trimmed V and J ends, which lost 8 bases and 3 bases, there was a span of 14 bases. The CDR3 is CASATGRGGNTIYF. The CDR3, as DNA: TGTGCCAGCGCCACCGGCAGGGGTGGAAACACCATATATTTT.

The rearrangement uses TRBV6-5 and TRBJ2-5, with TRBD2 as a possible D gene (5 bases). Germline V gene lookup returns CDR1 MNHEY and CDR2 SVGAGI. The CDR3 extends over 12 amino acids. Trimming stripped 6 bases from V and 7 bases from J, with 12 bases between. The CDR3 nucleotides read TGTGCCAGCAGCCTACGGGGTGGGACCCAGTACTTC. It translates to CASSLRGGTQYF.

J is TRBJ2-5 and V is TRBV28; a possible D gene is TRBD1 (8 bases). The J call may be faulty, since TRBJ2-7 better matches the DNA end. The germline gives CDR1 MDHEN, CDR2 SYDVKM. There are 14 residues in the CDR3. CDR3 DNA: TGTGCCAGCAGTTACAGGGGGGACTACTACGAGCAGTACTTC. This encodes CASSYRGDYYEQYF.

DNA of the CDR3: TGTGCCAGCAGTGAAGAGGTAACAGGGGGTCAGCCCCAGCATTTT. Its protein is CASSEEVTGGQPQHF. V gene TRBV6-1 combines with J gene TRBJ1-5; 8 bases fit TRBD1. CDR1 and CDR2 (germline): MNHNS, SASEGT. The CDR3 sequence is 15 residues long. The V gene end was trimmed by 1 base and the J gene end by 6 bases; junction bases not matched to a gene: 5.

The CDR3 nucleotides are TGTGCCGCGGGCAGGCCGGGGGAGACCCAGTACTTC. It specifies CAAGRPGETQYF. The V gene is TRBV6-1, the J gene TRBJ2-5; TRBD2 is a possible D gene (5 bases). V lost 11 bases and J 5 bases, leaving 15 bases between the germline ends. The germline CDR1 and CDR2 sequences are MNHNS and SASEGT. The CDR3 has 12 residues.